This is a list of T cell receptor beta chains from one sample in a study of cytotoxic CD8 clonotypes in ibrutinib-treated CLL. Clones were read by immunoSEQ multiplex PCR, and TCRdb kept only the in-frame ones, dropping some. The sample lists roughly 150,000 clones; about 80% were seen once. Here the sequenced sample was PBMCs, taken after 24 months of ibrutinib treatment. Receptors originate from a human donor with chronic lymphocytic leukemia. The CDR3 runs from the conserved cysteine through the conserved F or W. Fields, in order: V gene, D gene, J gene, clone size, CDR3 DNA, CDR3 protein. D genes are given only for firm matches. Where a row states a size, it is once, few, many or the class of an expanded clone; other rows omit it.

V gene: TRBV18
D gene: NA
J gene: TRBJ2-7
clone size: NA
CDR3 DNA: TGTGCCAGCTCCAGTCCCCCCGGGTCCTACGAGCAGTACTTC
CDR3 protein: CASSSPPGSYEQYF

V gene: TRBV6-5
D gene: NA
J gene: TRBJ2-7
clone size: NA
CDR3 DNA: TGTGCCAGCAGTTACGGTCCCGGACAGTACTACGAGCAGTACTTC
CDR3 protein: CASSYGPGQYYEQYF

V gene: TRBV7-2
D gene: TRBD1
J gene: TRBJ1-1
clone size: NA
CDR3 DNA: TGTGCCAGCAGCTTAGGAGGGACAGGGGTTCCTGAAGCTTTCTTT
CDR3 protein: CASSLGGTGVPEAFF

V gene: TRBV7-3
D gene: NA
J gene: TRBJ1-6
clone size: NA
CDR3 DNA: TGTGCCAGCAGCCAAAGGGCAGTAAGAATGTATAATTCACCCCTCCACTTT
CDR3 protein: CASSQRAVRMYNSPLHF

V gene: TRBV7-6
D gene: NA
J gene: TRBJ1-1
clone size: once
CDR3 DNA: TGTGCCAGCAGCCCCACGACGGCTCAAGCTTTCTTT
CDR3 protein: CASSPTTAQAFF

V gene: TRBV28
D gene: NA
J gene: TRBJ1-1
clone size: NA
CDR3 DNA: TGTGCCAGCAGTTTAGGGGGTACTTGGAACACTGAAGCTTTCTTT
CDR3 protein: CASSLGGTWNTEAFF

V gene: TRBV10-2
D gene: NA
J gene: TRBJ1-4
clone size: NA
CDR3 DNA: TGCGCCAGCTACAGTGGGGGGGGTGGTGAAAAACTGTTTTTT
CDR3 protein: CASYSGGGGEKLFF

V gene: TRBV11-2
D gene: NA
J gene: TRBJ2-1
clone size: NA
CDR3 DNA: TGTGCCAGCAGCTTAGAGAGGGAGGCACACAATGAGCAGTTCTTC
CDR3 protein: CASSLEREAHNEQFF

V gene: TRBV7-3
D gene: NA
J gene: TRBJ2-1
clone size: once
CDR3 DNA: TGTGCCAGCAGCTTAGGGTCCGCGGGCGAGCAGTTCTTC
CDR3 protein: CASSLGSAGEQFF

V gene: TRBV21-1
D gene: NA
J gene: TRBJ2-7
clone size: NA
CDR3 DNA: TGTGCCAGCACACGGGGCGAGCAGTACTTC
CDR3 protein: CASTRGEQYF

V gene: TRBV6-1
D gene: NA
J gene: TRBJ1-5
clone size: NA
CDR3 DNA: TGTGCCAGCACCGGGACCCCAAATCAGCCCCAGCATTTT
CDR3 protein: CASTGTPNQPQHF

V gene: TRBV7-3
D gene: NA
J gene: TRBJ1-1
clone size: few
CDR3 DNA: TGTGCCAGCAGCCCAGGCGGCTCGGGGGACACTGAAGCTTTCTTT
CDR3 protein: CASSPGGSGDTEAFF

V gene: TRBV6-6
D gene: NA
J gene: TRBJ2-1
clone size: NA
CDR3 DNA: TGTGCCAGCACCCCCAGGGAGCAGTTCTTC
CDR3 protein: CASTPREQFF

V gene: TRBV14
D gene: NA
J gene: TRBJ2-5
clone size: many
CDR3 DNA: TGTGCCAGCAGCCAAGGCGCCCGTGCGGAGACCCAGTACTTC
CDR3 protein: CASSQGARAETQYF

V gene: TRBV2
D gene: TRBD1
J gene: TRBJ2-5
clone size: NA
CDR3 DNA: TGTGCCAGCAGGCCGGGACAGGGGGCGCGTGAGACCCAGTACTTC
CDR3 protein: CASRPGQGARETQYF

V gene: TRBV7-9
D gene: TRBD1
J gene: TRBJ1-2
clone size: NA
CDR3 DNA: TGTGCCAGCAGCTTAATCGGGACAGACAGCTTAATGAACTATGGCTACACCTTC
CDR3 protein: CASSLIGTDSLMNYGYTF

V gene: TRBV4-3
D gene: TRBD2
J gene: TRBJ2-1
clone size: NA
CDR3 DNA: TGCGCCAGCAGCCAAGAGGGGACTAGCCCCTACAATGAGCAGTTCTTC
CDR3 protein: CASSQEGTSPYNEQFF

V gene: TRBV5-1
D gene: NA
J gene: TRBJ2-7
clone size: NA
CDR3 DNA: TGCGCCAGCAGCTTGGGTCAGGGGATCCTTTACGAGCAGTACTTC
CDR3 protein: CASSLGQGILYEQYF

V gene: TRBV6-5
D gene: NA
J gene: TRBJ2-2
clone size: NA
CDR3 DNA: TGTGCCAGCAGTTACGCCACCGGGGAGCTGTTTTTT
CDR3 protein: CASSYATGELFF

V gene: TRBV6-6
D gene: NA
J gene: TRBJ2-3
clone size: NA
CDR3 DNA: TGTGCCAGCAGTTCCCGCCGGGATACGCAGTATTTT
CDR3 protein: CASSSRRDTQYF

V gene: TRBV28
D gene: NA
J gene: TRBJ1-1
clone size: NA
CDR3 DNA: TGTGCCAGCAGCCTACCTCTCGGGGGGGAAGCTTTCTTT
CDR3 protein: CASSLPLGGEAFF

V gene: TRBV11-2
D gene: NA
J gene: TRBJ2-7
clone size: NA
CDR3 DNA: TGTGCCAGCAGCTTCGGGTCTTTCCTCTCCTACGAGCAGTACTTC
CDR3 protein: CASSFGSFLSYEQYF

V gene: TRBV7-2
D gene: NA
J gene: TRBJ2-7
clone size: NA
CDR3 DNA: TGTGCCAGCAGCTTAGCGGTATCTGGCTCCTACGAGCAGTACTTC
CDR3 protein: CASSLAVSGSYEQYF

V gene: TRBV6-6
D gene: TRBD1
J gene: TRBJ2-2
clone size: NA
CDR3 DNA: TGTGCCAGCAGCCGGACAGGGGCGGGCACCGGGGAGCTGTTTTTT
CDR3 protein: CASSRTGAGTGELFF

V gene: TRBV7-2
D gene: NA
J gene: TRBJ2-1
clone size: NA
CDR3 DNA: TGTGCCAGCAGCCCCTGGGCCGTAGGTGAGCAGTTCTTC
CDR3 protein: CASSPWAVGEQFF

V gene: TRBV4-1
D gene: NA
J gene: TRBJ1-2
clone size: NA
CDR3 DNA: TGCGCCAGCAGCCAAGAGACAGGACCTAACTATGGCTACACCTTC
CDR3 protein: CASSQETGPNYGYTF

V gene: TRBV7-2
D gene: NA
J gene: TRBJ1-3
clone size: few
CDR3 DNA: TGTGCCAGCAGCCAGACGTCAGATTCTGGAAACACCATATATTTT
CDR3 protein: CASSQTSDSGNTIYF

V gene: TRBV7-2
D gene: TRBD1
J gene: TRBJ1-2
clone size: NA
CDR3 DNA: TGTGCCAGCAGCGCAACGGGACAGAGTAACTATGGCTACACCTTC
CDR3 protein: CASSATGQSNYGYTF

V gene: TRBV7-2
D gene: NA
J gene: TRBJ2-7
clone size: once
CDR3 DNA: TGTGCCAGCAGCTTGGGCGGACCGAGCTCCTACGAGCAGTACTTC
CDR3 protein: CASSLGGPSSYEQYF

V gene: TRBV5-1
D gene: NA
J gene: TRBJ2-3
clone size: NA
CDR3 DNA: TGCGCCAGCAGCTGGGCGGGGCGAAATACAGATACGCAGTATTTT
CDR3 protein: CASSWAGRNTDTQYF

V gene: TRBV27
D gene: NA
J gene: TRBJ2-7
clone size: NA
CDR3 DNA: TGTGCCAGCAGTTTTGAGGGGATGAGGGAGCAGTACTTC
CDR3 protein: CASSFEGMREQYF

V gene: TRBV4-1
D gene: NA
J gene: TRBJ1-5
clone size: NA
CDR3 DNA: TGCGCCAGCAGCCAAGATCAGGGGCGGCCCCAGCATTTT
CDR3 protein: CASSQDQGRPQHF

V gene: TRBV30
D gene: NA
J gene: TRBJ1-1
clone size: few
CDR3 DNA: TGTGCCCTTCGGGGGCTAGGGACTGAAGCTTTCTTT
CDR3 protein: CALRGLGTEAFF

V gene: TRBV7-3
D gene: NA
J gene: TRBJ2-1
clone size: NA
CDR3 DNA: TGTGCCAGCAGCTTAATCAGCAGGGCAGGGAGGTCCGATGAGCAGTTCTTC
CDR3 protein: CASSLISRAGRSDEQFF

V gene: TRBV10-3
D gene: NA
J gene: TRBJ2-5
clone size: once
CDR3 DNA: TGTGCCATCAGCCAGGACACGGAAGAGACCCAGTACTTC
CDR3 protein: CAISQDTEETQYF

V gene: TRBV6-4
D gene: NA
J gene: TRBJ2-3
clone size: NA
CDR3 DNA: TGTGCCAGCAGTGACTCGAGGGGGGATACGCAGTATTTT
CDR3 protein: CASSDSRGDTQYF

V gene: TRBV7-9
D gene: TRBD2
J gene: TRBJ2-3
clone size: NA
CDR3 DNA: TGTGCCAGCAGCTCCGGGACTAGCGGGATAGATACGCAGTATTTT
CDR3 protein: CASSSGTSGIDTQYF

V gene: TRBV7-2
D gene: NA
J gene: TRBJ1-2
clone size: NA
CDR3 DNA: TGTGCCAGCAGTATCGGGGGGGCTGACTATGGCTACACCTTC
CDR3 protein: CASSIGGADYGYTF

V gene: TRBV18
D gene: TRBD2
J gene: TRBJ2-2
clone size: NA
CDR3 DNA: TGTGCCAGCTCACCAGCGACTAGCGATAACACCGGGGAGCTGTTTTTT
CDR3 protein: CASSPATSDNTGELFF

V gene: TRBV6-5
D gene: NA
J gene: TRBJ1-1
clone size: many
CDR3 DNA: TGTGCCAGCAGTTACTCGACGCTTCAGGAGCGGACTGAAGCTTTCTTT
CDR3 protein: CASSYSTLQERTEAFF